This T cell receptor beta chain is drawn from a study of early T cells in non-severe SARS-CoV-2 infection. V lost 4 bases and J lost 8, with 12 bases in between. In germline, CDR1 is DFQATT, CDR2 SNEGSKA (reference sequence). CDR3 length: 12 amino acids. TCRdb used MiXCR to reprocess the 5' RACE reads, holding one entry per CDR3 protein. The profile shows 70,000 or so distinct CDR3 sequences, 12% of them singletons. This TCR derives from an adult who was a healthcare worker with PCR-confirmed SARS-CoV-2 infection or an uninfected control (not recorded which). Material for sequencing was whole blood. The chain recombines TRBV20-1 with TRBJ1-5; possibly TRBD1 for D (5 bases). CDR3 sequence: CSATQGEKPQHF. CDR3 DNA sequence: TGCAGTGCTACCCAGGGTGAGAAGCCCCAGCATTTT.